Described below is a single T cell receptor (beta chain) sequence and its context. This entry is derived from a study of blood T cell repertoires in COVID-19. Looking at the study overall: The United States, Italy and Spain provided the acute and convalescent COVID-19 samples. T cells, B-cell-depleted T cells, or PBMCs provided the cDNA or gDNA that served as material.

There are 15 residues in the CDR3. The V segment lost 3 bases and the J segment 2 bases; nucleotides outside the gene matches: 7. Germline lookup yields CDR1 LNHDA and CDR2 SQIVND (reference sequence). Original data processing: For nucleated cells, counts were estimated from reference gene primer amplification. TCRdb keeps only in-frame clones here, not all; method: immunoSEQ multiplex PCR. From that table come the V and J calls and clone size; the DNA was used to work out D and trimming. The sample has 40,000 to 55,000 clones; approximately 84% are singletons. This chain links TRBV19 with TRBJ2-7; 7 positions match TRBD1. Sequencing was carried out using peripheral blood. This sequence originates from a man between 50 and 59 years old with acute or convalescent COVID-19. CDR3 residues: CASSIGTGVTYEQYF. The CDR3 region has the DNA TGTGCCAGTAGTATCGGAACAGGGGTAACCTACGAGCAGTACTTC.